The 17 T cell receptor beta chains given below trace back to one sample, sequenced in a study of blood T cells in healthy people across ages. For the second PCR, which ran for roughly 7 to 11 cycles, a sample-barcoded 5' primer and a J-beta primer mix were used. TCRdb used MiXCR to reprocess the 5' RACE reads, holding one entry per CDR3 protein. Seen here are roughly 2 million distinct CDR3 sequences, just under 50% observed once, and the top ten hold roughly 2.1%. Sequencing was carried out using blood. The receptors were gathered from a woman in her thirties or forties in good health.

The genes are TRBV7-2 and TRBJ2-1, with TRBD2 identical over 9 bases. Germline V gives CDR1 SGHTA, CDR2 FQGNSA. V shed 6 bases and J 8 bases; nucleotides not matched to a gene: 8. There are 14 residues in the CDR3. This CDR3 reads CASRPKGLAHEQFF. The CDR3 DNA reads TGTGCCAGCAGACCTAAGGGACTAGCCCATGAGCAGTTCTTC.

V usage is TRBV29-1 and J usage is TRBJ2-1; D gene unclear. The V and J ends lost 7 bases and 8 bases respectively, with 3 bases between them. The germline gives CDR1 SQVTM, CDR2 ANQGSEA. This CDR3 is 8 amino acids long. The CDR3 sequence: CSGDEQFF. The CDR3 nucleotides are TGCAGCGGGGATGAGCAGTTCTTC.

The gene calls are TRBV7-2 and TRBJ2-3; D unclear. This CDR3 spans 12 amino acids. Germline assignment: CDR1 SGHTA and CDR2 FQGNSA. The germline V and J ends were trimmed by 0 bases and 11 bases, with 9 bases remaining between them. This CDR3 reads CASSLAWVGQYF. The DNA of the CDR3 is TGTGCCAGCAGCTTAGCTTGGGTCGGGCAGTATTTT. Full variable domain (rest looked up from reference TRBV7-2 and TRBJ2-3): GAGVSQSPSNKVTEKGKDVELRCDPISGHTALYWYRQSLGQGLEFLIYFQGNSAPDKSGLPSDRFSAERTGGSVSTLTIQRTQQEDSAVYLCASSLAWVGQYFGPGTRLTVL.

In this sample, this clonotype turned up once. This chain links TRBV6-5 with TRBJ1-5; possible D gene TRBD1, 5 bases. Germline V gene data show CDR1 as MNHEY and CDR2 as SVGAGI. The V and J ends lost 6 bases and 6 bases respectively, with 18 bases between them. This CDR3 comprises 15 residues. In nucleotides, the CDR3 is TGTGCCAGCAGCTCACCTAGGGACGGCGGTCAGCCCCAGCATTTT. It yields the protein CASSSPRDGGQPQHF.

Concerning this clonotype itself: The junction differs from germline at one of its ends, possibly a read error. The chain uses TRBV28 and TRBJ2-7; D is undetermined. The CDR3 runs to 15 residues. In germline, CDR1 is MDHEN, CDR2 SYDVKM. The DNA for the CDR3 is TGTGCCATCAGTTCGGTGGCGGCCGGCTCCTACGAGCAGTACTTC. Protein product: CAISSVAAGSYEQYF. Complete variable domain (other parts from reference TRBV28 and TRBJ2-7): DVKVTQSSRYLVKRTGEKVFLECVQDMDHENMFWYRQDPGLGLRLIYFSYDVKMKEKGDIPEGYSVSREKKERFSLILESASTNQTSMYLCAISSVAAGSYEQYFGPGTRLTVT.

The gene calls are TRBV7-9 and TRBJ2-1, with a weak D call TRBD1 (6 bases). Germline values: CDR1 SEHNR, CDR2 FQNEAQ (reference sequence). The V end was cut by 3 bases, the J end by 6 bases, with 9 bases between. The CDR3 spans 13 residues. The DNA for the CDR3 is TGTGCCAGCAGCTTTCAACAGGGCAATGAGCAGTTCTTC. It encodes CASSFQQGNEQFF.

This clonotype was recorded a few times. The chain joins TRBV7-9 to TRBJ2-5; 10 bases line up with TRBD1. Gene TRBJ2-7 matches the end of the DNA better, so the J call may be wrong. The CDR3 has 15 amino acids. Germline loops: CDR1 SEHNR, CDR2 FQNEAQ (reference sequence). This CDR3 is CASSQRDRGSVEQYF. DNA of the CDR3: TGTGCCAGCAGCCAGCGGGACAGGGGATCGGTCGAGCAGTACTTC.

In its sample, this clonotype was seen a few times. The chain recombines TRBV27 with TRBJ1-6, with 8 bases matching TRBD1. The CDR3 contains 18 residues. With V trimmed by 3 bases and J by 4 bases, 11 bases remained unmatched. Germline V gene data show CDR1 as MNHEY and CDR2 as SMNVEV (reference sequence). The CDR3 here is CASSFLPPTGEYNSPLHF. The CDR3 DNA reads TGTGCCAGCAGTTTCCTACCTCCGACAGGGGAGTATAATTCACCCCTCCACTTT.

The chain couples TRBV13 to TRBJ2-7; D gene unclear. This CDR3 has 13 amino acids. Germline V CDR1 and CDR2: PRHDT, FYEKMQ (reference sequence). Trimming removed 6 bases at V and 4 bases at J, with 13 bases between. CDR3 DNA: TGTGCCAGCAGTTTTAGGGCGTCTTACGAGCAGTACTTC. It specifies CASSFRASYEQYF.

In this sample, this clonotype turned up a few times. This chain connects TRBV6-2 or TRBV6-3 to TRBJ2-7, with D possibly being TRBD1 or TRBD2 (5 bases each). The J call is doubtful: the DNA matches TRBJ2-4 better. This CDR3 comprises 14 residues. CDR1 and CDR2 (germline): MNHEY, SVGEGT. CDR3 DNA: TGTGCCAGCAAGCGGACTTTAAGGGGAGACATTCAGTACTTC. Encoded protein: CASKRTLRGDIQYF.

This clonotype showed up just a few times. In DNA, the CDR3 is TGTGCCAGCAGCCGAGGGTCGGGTTCCGGGGCCAACGTCCTGACTTTC. Its protein product is CASSRGSGSGANVLTF. The rearrangement joins TRBV5-6 to TRBJ2-6, with TRBD2 as a possible D gene (5 bases). CDR1 SGHDT and CDR2 YYEEEE come from the germline V gene. V lost 4 bases, J lost 4 bases, and 15 bases lay in between. This CDR3 has 16 amino acids.

Worth noting for this clonotype: At one end, the junction sequence differs from germline, possibly due to a read error. The chain uses TRBV6-5 and TRBJ2-1; no clear D gene. The germline gives CDR1 MNHEY, CDR2 SVGAGI. The CDR3 spans 12 residues. The CDR3 is CASSRVGDEQLF. In nucleotides, the CDR3 is TGTGCCAGCAGTAGGGTAGGCGATGAGCAGTTATTC.

The CDR3 sequence: CASSHWSGTDTQYF. In nucleotides, the CDR3 is TGTGCCAGCAGTCACTGGTCAGGGACGGATACGCAGTATTTT. The V and J genes are TRBV27 and TRBJ2-3; D tentatively reads TRBD1 or TRBD2 (5 bases each). The V gene's germline CDR1 is MNHEY and CDR2 SMNVEV (reference sequence). Trimming shortened V by 5 bases and J by 6 bases, and 15 bases separated the two germline ends. This CDR3 spans 14 amino acids.

This sequence joins TRBV25-1 and TRBJ2-1; no clear D gene. The end of the DNA is better explained by TRBJ2-7, so the J call may be wrong. The CDR3 extends over 12 amino acids. CDR1 and CDR2 (germline): MGHDK, SYGVNS. CDR3 nucleotides: TGTGCCAGCAGTGAATGGGTGTGGGAGCAGTACTTC. Translation gives CASSEWVWEQYF.

This clonotype was seen a few times. The chain couples TRBV6-2 or TRBV6-3 to TRBJ2-5, with D possibly matching TRBD1 (6 bases). This CDR3 is 15 amino acids long. CDR1 and CDR2 (germline): MNHEY, SVGEGT. V was trimmed by 8 bases and J by 5 bases, leaving 21 bases between them. The CDR3 bases are TGTGCCAGCCAGACGGACAGCCCCGCGTGGGAGACCCAGTACTTC. Its protein is CASQTDSPAWETQYF.

The gene calls are TRBV19 and TRBJ1-2; unclear D gene. The CDR3 extends over 14 amino acids. V was trimmed by 3 bases and J by 4 bases, leaving 12 bases between them. The germline gives CDR1 LNHDA, CDR2 SQIVND (reference sequence). The CDR3 DNA reads as TGTGCCAGTAGTATGGAGGAACGGATCTATGGCTACACCTTC. Amino acid sequence: CASSMEERIYGYTF.

This clonotype was observed a handful of times. This chain uses TRBV18 with TRBJ1-2; D is unclear. The CDR3 runs to 14 residues. The V gene's germline CDR1 is KGHSH and CDR2 LQKENI. Trimming left V 3 bases short and J 6 bases short, with 14 bases between. CDR3 sequence (DNA): TGTGCCAGCTCACCCCAGCTGGGTACAAATGGCTACACCTTC. Its protein is CASSPQLGTNGYTF.